This T cell receptor beta chain was retrieved from a study of preoperative IRX-2 immunotherapy in early breast cancer. Trimming shortened V by 1 base and J by 3 bases, and 12 bases separated the two germline ends. The germline V gene encodes CDR1 MNHEY and CDR2 SMNVEV (reference sequence). CDR3 length: 15 amino acids. Clones were sequenced by immunoSEQ multiplex PCR, and TCRdb holds only the in-frame ones, with some missing. The sample holds around 34,000 clones, roughly 96% seen once. Regarding treatment: preoperative locoregional IRX-2 cytokine immunotherapy. Samples came from a phase Ib trial of preoperative locoregional IRX-2 cytokine immunotherapy.

The receptor comes from a human donor with breast cancer. The sample was acquired from a patient treated with IRX-2 immunotherapy. The J gene is TRBJ2-5, the V gene TRBV27; tentative D call: TRBD1 (5 bases). The CDR3 DNA reads as TGTGCCAGCAGTTTATTACGGACAACGAAAGAGACCCAGTACTTC. Its protein is CASSLLRTTKETQYF.